This T cell receptor beta chain was captured by sequencing in a study of T-cell memory formation after mild COVID-19. Overall study: Clusters were largely donor specific.

V lost 5 bases and J lost 2; bases outside the gene matches: 5. This CDR3 has 15 residues. Germline-derived CDR1 and CDR2 are SGHTA and FQGNSA. TCRdb re-derived calls from the 5' RACE reads in MiXCR, one entry per CDR3 protein. This table has some 130,000 distinct CDR3 sequences, about 6% appearing once. Regarding the study as a whole: Second-wave clones that peaked on day 37 lacked confirmed SARS-CoV-2 specificity. Among contracting clones, CD4+ were mainly CM/EM and CD8+ enriched in EMRA.

This clonotype turned up a few times. Its target is unknown. The V and J genes are TRBV7-2 and TRBJ2-1, with 8 bases matching TRBD1. The origin of this receptor is an adult woman who had mild COVID-19 (a few samples of this study predate the infection). Cell type and time point are not known. Sequenced sample: PBMCs or a T cell subset sorted from them (not recorded which). CDR3 region: CASSRRTGPYNEQFF. The CDR3 DNA follows: TGTGCCAGCAGCCGGAGGACAGGGCCCTACAATGAGCAGTTCTTC.